What follows are 27 T cell receptor beta chains derived from one specimen sequenced in a study of blood T cells in healthy people across ages. The second PCR ran about 6 to 12 cycles with a sample-barcoded 5' primer and J-beta primers. TCRdb re-called the 5' RACE reads with MiXCR, one entry per CDR3 protein. Of about 1 million distinct CDR3 sequences detected, under 45% appear once; the ten largest clones hold approximately 17%. The source material was blood. The receptor source for this set is a woman in her sixties or seventies in good health.

The CDR3 bases are TGTGCCAGCAGCCAAGAATACGGGAGGGCCTCCTACAATGAGCAGTTCTTC. It translates to CASSQEYGRASYNEQFF. The genes are TRBV4-2 and TRBJ2-1; 8 bases fit TRBD2. CDR1 is LGHNA and CDR2 is YNFKEQ in the germline V gene. This CDR3 is built from 17 residues. V lost 0 bases, J lost 0 bases, and 4 bases stayed unmatched.

The rearrangement links TRBV11-2 to TRBJ2-7; TRBD2 might be the D (5 bases). The CDR3 has 14 residues. Germline CDR1 reads SGHAT; CDR2 reads FQNNGV. Trimming cost V 5 bases and J 3 bases, with 14 bases left between them. As DNA, the CDR3 is TGTGCCAGCAGCATCGAGCTGGGAGTCTACGAGCAGTACTTC. Protein: CASSIELGVYEQYF.

Only a few counts were recorded for this clonotype. This chain links TRBV10-3 with TRBJ2-3, with 7 bases identical to TRBD1. V shed 8 bases and J 4 bases; nucleotides not matched to a gene: 3. CDR3 length equals 12 residues. The V gene's germline CDR1 is ENHRY and CDR2 SYGVKD. The CDR3 region has the DNA TGTGCCATCTGGACAGGCGCAGATACGCAGTATTTT. Its protein product is CAIWTGADTQYF.

This clonotype was seen only once. This sequence joins TRBV6-5 and TRBJ2-5; D uncertain. Trimming left V 2 bases short and J 3 bases short, with 10 bases between. This CDR3 has 14 residues. CDR1 is MNHEY, CDR2 SVGAGI, per germline. The CDR3: CASSYTLTEETQYF. The CDR3 DNA is TGTGCCAGCAGTTACACTTTGACCGAAGAGACCCAGTACTTC.

The chain recombines TRBV13 with TRBJ1-1, with no clear D. From germline, CDR1 is PRHDT and CDR2 FYEKMQ (reference sequence). The CDR3 totals 14 residues. The ends were cut back, 5 bases at V and 1 base at J, with 11 bases in the middle. The DNA of the CDR3 is TGTGCCAGCAGCCCGCCGCCGAAGAACACTGAAGCTTTCTTT. Translated: CASSPPPKNTEAFF. The variable domain in full, completed from reference TRBV13 and TRBJ1-1, reads AAGVIQSPRHLIKEKRETATLKCYPIPRHDTVYWYQQGPGQDPQFLISFYEKMQSDKGSIPDRFSAQQFSDYHSELNMSSLELGDSALYFCASSPPPKNTEAFFGQGTRLTVV.

This clonotype has only one observation. This rearrangement joins TRBV18 to TRBJ2-5; D may correspond to TRBD1 or TRBD2 (5 bases each). The CDR3 consists of 16 residues. Germline CDR1 is KGHSH and CDR2 is LQKENI. V lost 3 bases and J 2 bases, leaving 16 bases between the germline ends. The CDR3 coding sequence is TGTGCCAGCTCACCGAGACTACAGGCGACACAAGAGACCCAGTACTTC. Its protein is CASSPRLQATQETQYF.

The V gene is TRBV12-3 or TRBV12-4, the J gene TRBJ2-1; tentatively, D is TRBD1 (6 bases). The CDR3 runs 14 residues. V lost 4 bases to trimming and J lost 7 bases, with 14 bases between them. CDR3 coding DNA: TGTGCCAGCAGTTCCGGGACAATATTGAATGAGCAGTTCTTC. This encodes CASSSGTILNEQFF.

The rearrangement joins TRBV18 to TRBJ2-3, with 14 bases lining up with TRBD2. This CDR3 region has 19 residues. J gave up 5 bases and V 3 bases, and 13 bases lay outside the gene matches. In germline, CDR1 is KGHSH, CDR2 LQKENI. The CDR3 region is CASSPLQNPGLAGVDTQYF. The CDR3 region has the DNA TGTGCCAGCTCACCGTTGCAGAATCCGGGACTAGCGGGGGTAGATACGCAGTATTTT.

The chain carries TRBV10-1 and TRBJ2-2; 7 nucleotides agree with TRBD2. V lost 3 bases, J lost 6 bases, and 10 bases stayed unmatched. This CDR3 has 16 amino acids. The germline CDR1 and CDR2 sequences are WNHNN and SYGVQD (reference sequence). In nucleotides, the CDR3 is TGCGCCAGCAGTGATCACGGCGGGAGAATGGCCGGGGAGCTGTTTTTT. This encodes CASSDHGGRMAGELFF.

The chain recombines TRBV15 with TRBJ2-4, with TRBD2 matching over 10 bases. The CDR3 has 15 residues. J lost 6 bases, V lost 0 bases, and 2 bases had no gene match. Germline V CDR1 and CDR2: LNHNV, YYDKDF (reference sequence). The DNA of the CDR3 is TGTGCCACCAGCAGAGATAGGACTAGCGGAAACATTCAGTACTTC. Translated, it gives CATSRDRTSGNIQYF. Complete variable domain (other parts from reference TRBV15 and TRBJ2-4): DAMVIQNPRYQVTQFGKPVTLSCSQTLNHNVMYWYQQKSSQAPKLLFHYYDKDFNNEADTPDNFQSRRPNTSFCFLDIRSPGLGDTAMYLCATSRDRTSGNIQYFGAGTRLSVL.

The chain couples TRBV4-2 to TRBJ2-7; no firm D call. CDR3 length: 10 amino acids. Trimming took 1 base from V and 12 from J, leaving 7 bases between them. Germline CDR1 is LGHNA and CDR2 is YNFKEQ. The chain's CDR3 is CASSQAAGYF. The CDR3 coding sequence is TGTGCCAGCAGCCAAGCAGCCGGGTACTTC.

J is TRBJ2-3 and V is TRBV2, with TRBD2 identical over 9 bases. The CDR3 totals 15 residues. Germline assignment: CDR1 SNHLY and CDR2 FYNNEI. Losses at the gene ends were 6 bases for V and 2 bases for J; bases not matched to a gene: 6. The CDR3 region has the DNA TGTGCCAGCAGAGAGACTAGCGGAAACACAGATACGCAGTATTTT. The encoded protein is CASRETSGNTDTQYF.

The sample holds a few counts of this clonotype. V gene TRBV29-1 combines with J gene TRBJ2-3; possibly TRBD1 or TRBD2 for D (6 bases each). CDR1 is SQVTM and CDR2 is ANQGSEA in the germline V gene. Trimming removed 8 bases at V and 4 bases at J, with 13 bases between. CDR3 length: 12 amino acids. The CDR3 reads CSFEEGADTQYF. The CDR3, as DNA: TGCAGCTTCGAGGAGGGGGCAGATACGCAGTATTTT.

The CDR3 nucleotides are TGTGCCAGCAGTTGGGGTCATACGGGTCAGAACGGTGGGTATGGCTACACCTTC. Translation: CASSWGHTGQNGGYGYTF. This chain links TRBV12-3 or TRBV12-4 with TRBJ1-2; no clear D. The CDR3 runs 18 residues. Trimming removed 4 bases from V and 5 bases from J, with 26 bases in between.

The chain is built from TRBV7-7 and TRBJ2-5; TRBD1 is a possible D gene (6 bases). The CDR3 sequence is 16 residues long. The germline CDR1 and CDR2 sequences are SSHAT and FNYEAQ (reference sequence). The V and J ends lost 1 base and 4 bases respectively, with 16 bases between them. In DNA, the CDR3 is TGTGCCAGCAGCTTAGGTCAGGGGCAATGGGGAGAGACCCAGTACTTC. It encodes CASSLGQGQWGETQYF.

This clonotype has just a few counts. This chain uses TRBV18 with TRBJ1-2; D is undetermined. The germline CDR1 and CDR2 sequences are KGHSH and LQKENI. V dropped 0 bases and J dropped 6 bases, with 8 bases sitting between them. CDR3 length equals 13 residues. CDR3 sequence: CASSPPNTHGYTF. The CDR3 nucleotides are TGTGCCAGCTCACCACCGAACACCCATGGCTACACCTTC.

The chain has TRBV20-1 and TRBJ2-1, with D possibly TRBD2 on 6 matching bases. With 0 bases removed from V and 0 bases from J, the gap between germline ends came to 18 bases. Germline V CDR1 and CDR2: DFQATT, SNEGSKA (reference sequence). CDR3 length: 18 amino acids. The DNA for the CDR3 is TGCAGTGCTAGAGATAGGCCGGGTAGCGGATACTCCTACAATGAGCAGTTCTTC. It encodes CSARDRPGSGYSYNEQFF.

This clonotype was found a few times. The CDR3 DNA follows: TGTGCCAGCAGCTTCGCCGGGAGAAGGGCCTACGAGCAGTACTTC. It encodes CASSFAGRRAYEQYF. This chain uses TRBV5-6 with TRBJ2-7; D perhaps matches TRBD2 (6 bases). CDR1 and CDR2 from the germline V gene are SGHDT and YYEEEE. Trimming removed 2 bases from V and 2 bases from J, with 14 bases in between. The length of the CDR3 is 15 residues.

The table lists this clonotype with a few counts. The genes are TRBV29-1 and TRBJ1-2; D is uncertain. The V gene's germline CDR1 is SQVTM and CDR2 ANQGSEA. This CDR3 is 11 amino acids long. Deletions cut 1 base from V and 10 bases from J, with 10 bases between. The CDR3 coding sequence is TGCAGCGTTGAAGTGGGCGGTGACTACACCTTC. This encodes CSVEVGGDYTF.

This clonotype appeared a few times. The V gene is TRBV20-1, the J gene TRBJ2-7, with TRBD2 identical over 7 bases. This CDR3 contains 13 residues. Germline assignment: CDR1 DFQATT and CDR2 SNEGSKA (reference sequence). The J segment lost 2 bases and the V segment lost 6 bases, leaving 7 bases of the junction unmatched. DNA for the CDR3: TGCAGTGCCCCGTCTAGCGGTGCCTACGAGCAGTACTTC. Protein sequence: CSAPSSGAYEQYF.

This clonotype has a handful of counts. This rearrangement joins TRBV15 to TRBJ2-5, with 11 positions matching TRBD1. CDR1 is LNHNV, CDR2 YYDKDF, per germline (reference sequence). This CDR3 spans 19 amino acids. The V segment lost 5 bases and the J segment 6 bases; nucleotides outside the gene matches: 20. As DNA, the CDR3 is TGTGCCACCAGCCATGGACAGGGGGCAGATGCAATGAGGGTGAAGACCCAGTACTTC. Translating gives CATSHGQGADAMRVKTQYF.

The chain joins TRBV20-1 to TRBJ1-6; maybe TRBD1 (5 bases). The CDR3 length is 17 residues. Trimming pared 2 bases from V and 9 bases from J, leaving 23 bases between. From germline, CDR1 is DFQATT and CDR2 SNEGSKA (reference sequence). CDR3 nucleotide sequence: TGCAGTGCTAGAAGGACCAAGGGGATGCCGAGTGGTTCACCCCTCCACTTT. As protein: CSARRTKGMPSGSPLHF.

The rearrangement joins TRBV12-3 or TRBV12-4 to TRBJ2-6; D remains ambiguous. This CDR3 contains 12 residues. The V end was cut by 3 bases, the J end by 9 bases, with 6 bases between. The CDR3 protein is CASSLKYNVLTF. The CDR3 DNA is TGTGCCAGCAGTTTGAAGTACAACGTCCTGACTTTC.

The chain uses TRBV29-1 and TRBJ1-5, with D possibly being TRBD1 (5 bases). This CDR3 spans 12 amino acids. Trimming stripped 4 bases from V and 6 bases from J, with 10 bases between. Germline CDR1 is SQVTM and CDR2 is ANQGSEA. DNA of the CDR3: TGCAGCGTTGCGGGGGAAGGTCAGCCCCAGCATTTT. Protein: CSVAGEGQPQHF. Complete variable domain (other parts from reference TRBV29-1 and TRBJ1-5): SAVISQKPSRDICQRGTSLTIQCQVDSQVTMMFWYRQQPGQSLTLIATANQGSEATYESGFVIDKFPISRPNLTFSTLTVSNMSPEDSSIYLCSVAGEGQPQHFGDGTRLSIL.

V gene TRBV20-1 combines with J gene TRBJ2-5; 8 positions match TRBD1. This CDR3 contains 13 residues. Trimming took 4 bases from V and 5 from J; bases not matched to a gene: 6. CDR1 is DFQATT, CDR2 SNEGSKA, per germline (reference sequence). The CDR3 here is CSATDRARETQYF. As DNA, the CDR3 is TGCAGTGCTACGGACAGGGCCCGCGAGACCCAGTACTTC.

V is TRBV7-8 and J is TRBJ2-5; the match to TRBD1 covers 10 bases. Looked up from germline, CDR1 is SGHVS and CDR2 is FQNEAQ. V dropped 4 bases and J dropped 6; count of bases not matched to a gene: 14. The CDR3 runs 17 residues. CDR3 loop: CASSYLAGTGEKKTQYF. In DNA, the CDR3 is TGTGCCAGCAGCTACCTTGCCGGGACAGGGGAGAAGAAGACCCAGTACTTC.

The chain links TRBV12-3 or TRBV12-4 to TRBJ1-1, with D uncertain. Trimming removed 2 bases from V and 4 bases from J, with 8 bases in between. The CDR3 loop spans 13 amino acids. CDR3 nucleotide sequence: TGTGCCAGCAGTTTACACAAGAGCACTGAAGCTTTCTTT. This gives the protein CASSLHKSTEAFF.